The rows below give T cell receptor beta chains drawn from one sample of a study of cytomegalovirus exposure and HLA in healthy donors. Here immunoSEQ multiplex PCR was the method, and the copy in TCRdb shows in-frame clones only, minus some. This sample yields some 170,000 clones, of which around 79% are seen a single time; 3.5% to 5% belongs to the top ten. Sample: PBMCs. These receptors came from a man aged 35 to 55 in good health and CMV-seronegative. Both conserved end residues are part of each CDR3. A D gene is named only where the DNA matches it firmly. Some rows have no size entry. The others give once, few or many, or a class for an expanded clone.

v_call: TRBV9; d_call: -; clone_size: -; j_call: TRBJ1-2; cdr3_nt: TGTGCCAGCAGCGCCGGCGGCTATGGCTACACCTTC; cdr3_aa: CASSAGGYGYTF
v_call: TRBV15; d_call: -; clone_size: -; j_call: TRBJ2-3; cdr3_nt: TGTGCCACCAGCATAGGGGCCGGGACATCAGGTACGCAGTATTTT; cdr3_aa: CATSIGAGTSGTQYF
v_call: TRBV19; d_call: -; clone_size: -; j_call: TRBJ1-5; cdr3_nt: TGTGCCAGTAGCGGCGGGACGGTCAATCAGCCCCAGCATTTT; cdr3_aa: CASSGGTVNQPQHF
v_call: TRBV5-1; d_call: -; clone_size: -; j_call: TRBJ1-2; cdr3_nt: TGCGCCAGCAGCTGGTTGGGAGGGAAGGAGTATGGCTACACCTTC; cdr3_aa: CASSWLGGKEYGYTF
v_call: TRBV25-1; d_call: TRBD1; clone_size: -; j_call: TRBJ2-3; cdr3_nt: TGTGCCAGCATCCTCGCGCCGGTCAGGGGGAGCACAGATACGCAGTATTTT; cdr3_aa: CASILAPVRGSTDTQYF
v_call: TRBV19; d_call: -; clone_size: -; j_call: TRBJ2-1; cdr3_nt: TGTGCCAGTAGTATAGCGGACTTGAATGAGCAGTTCTTC; cdr3_aa: CASSIADLNEQFF
v_call: TRBV5-4; d_call: -; clone_size: once; j_call: TRBJ1-5; cdr3_nt: TGTGCCAGCAGCCAAACTGGCGGCGCCAATCAGCCCCAGCATTTT; cdr3_aa: CASSQTGGANQPQHF
v_call: TRBV10-2; d_call: -; clone_size: once; j_call: TRBJ2-5; cdr3_nt: TGCGCCAGCACCTCAGGGGCGGAGACCCAGTACTTC; cdr3_aa: CASTSGAETQYF
v_call: TRBV29-1; d_call: TRBD1; clone_size: -; j_call: TRBJ1-1; cdr3_nt: TGCAGCCCGCAACGACAGGGCGTTTCTCCAAACACTGAAGCTTTCTTT; cdr3_aa: CSPQRQGVSPNTEAFF
v_call: TRBV6-5; d_call: -; clone_size: -; j_call: TRBJ1-3; cdr3_nt: TGTGCCAGCAGTTACTATGCTGCGAAGGGGGACACCATATATTTT; cdr3_aa: CASSYYAAKGDTIYF
v_call: TRBV19; d_call: TRBD1; clone_size: -; j_call: TRBJ1-2; cdr3_nt: TGTGCCAGTATTCCGACAGGGAACTATGGCTACACCTTC; cdr3_aa: CASIPTGNYGYTF
v_call: TRBV4-1; d_call: -; clone_size: -; j_call: TRBJ1-2; cdr3_nt: TGCGCCAGCAGCCAAGATGAGGGGGGGGACTATGGCTACACCTTC; cdr3_aa: CASSQDEGGDYGYTF
v_call: TRBV7-2; d_call: TRBD2; clone_size: -; j_call: TRBJ2-7; cdr3_nt: TGTGCCAGCAGCCCATTAGCGGGGCTCCGTTACGAGCAGTACTTC; cdr3_aa: CASSPLAGLRYEQYF
v_call: TRBV4-3; d_call: TRBD1; clone_size: few; j_call: TRBJ2-7; cdr3_nt: TGCGCCAGCAGCCCCAGGGGGACAGGCCTCTACGAGCAGTACTTC; cdr3_aa: CASSPRGTGLYEQYF
v_call: TRBV29-1; d_call: TRBD1; clone_size: -; j_call: TRBJ1-5; cdr3_nt: TGCAGCGTTGAGGGACAGGGAGGCCAGCCCCAGCATTTT; cdr3_aa: CSVEGQGGQPQHF